A selection of T cell receptor beta chains follows, all from one sample in a study of T cell repertoires in cytomegalovirus infection. Each CDR3 protein is one row after TCRdb ran MiXCR on the reads. The table includes just under 300,000 distinct CDR3 sequences, 9.6% detected once. The sequencing sample was made of PBMCs. Receptors originate from a human donor in good health (CMV status not recorded). Some clones in this sample may be carry-over from other donors' samples. Each CDR3 is given without its conserved first and last residue. A clone size is listed for some rows: how often the clone was seen (once, few, many), or a class if it is expanded.

.	TRBV20-1	TRBJ2-1	SARRGGNEQF
.	TRBV25-1	TRBJ2-1	ASSEYLGYNEQF
many	TRBV7-2	TRBJ1-1	ASSSRGNTEAF
few	TRBV5-4	TRBJ1-1	ASSSAGLRTEAF
few	TRBV20-1	TRBJ1-5	SAQMDTRNQPQH
many	TRBV6-1	TRBJ2-4	ASKDSDRDSNIQY
many	TRBV7-6	TRBJ2-2	ASSSQGVGTGELF
.	TRBV7-4	TRBJ2-1	ASSLKTGWGHNEQF
many	TRBV10-2	TRBJ2-7	ASEPTTGNEQY
many	TRBV6-5	TRBJ1-1	ASSYRGARAF
many	TRBV14	TRBJ2-7	ASSQRGQLYEQY
few	TRBV5-1	TRBJ2-5	ASSPPLEAQETQY
.	TRBV28	TRBJ1-2	ASSFTGGAKGYT
many	TRBV24-1	TRBJ2-1	ATSDNDNEQF
many	TRBV28	TRBJ2-7	ASSTPILGQY
few	TRBV20-1	TRBJ1-5	SARTGEKTNQPQH
many	TRBV28	TRBJ2-1	ASSLWDRGRLKQF
.	TRBV19	TRBJ1-1	ASSQNEAF
many	TRBV12-3/TRBV12-4	TRBJ1-5	ASSLWGAGNQPQH
many	TRBV7-2	TRBJ1-2	ASSPARRTGDQGGYT
many	TRBV20-1	TRBJ2-1	SAPGGAAEQF
many	TRBV7-2	TRBJ2-1	ASSPGLGQGSNEQF
few	TRBV4-3	TRBJ1-4	ASSIRGGNEKLF
many	TRBV20-1	TRBJ2-2	SAEDPNTGELF
many	TRBV6-1	TRBJ1-5	ASSETLAGGNQPQH
many	TRBV27	TRBJ1-2	ASSPLDRGAGYT
many	TRBV6-1	TRBJ2-2	ASSENRLNTGELF
.	TRBV28	TRBJ2-2	ASSLGLDLGELF
many	TRBV7-3	TRBJ2-2	ASSLTGKSTGELF
many	TRBV6-6	TRBJ2-7	ASSYGRAREQY
many	TRBV12-3/TRBV12-4	TRBJ1-5	ASRQGSQPQH
few	TRBV5-1	TRBJ2-2	ASIAGSPYTGELF
many	TRBV12-3/TRBV12-4	TRBJ2-1	ASTSGGRGARNNEQF
many	TRBV5-6	TRBJ2-1	ASSWGGTSGGRQF
many	TRBV6-2/TRBV6-3	TRBJ2-2	ASSYAWALGMILNTGELF
many	TRBV6-2/TRBV6-3	TRBJ2-2	ASSYYTDYTGELF
few	TRBV29-1	TRBJ2-2	SARVSNTGELF
.	TRBV6-2/TRBV6-3	TRBJ2-7	ASIRDPLSYEQY
many	TRBV7-2	TRBJ1-1	ASSLLEVTLWEGNTEAF
.	TRBV28	TRBJ2-3	ASSLGGAIGDTQY
.	TRBV15	TRBJ2-3	ATSRRLAGEFRRTTDTQY
many	TRBV20-1	TRBJ2-1	SARVGGRASYNEQF
many	TRBV4-1	TRBJ1-1	ASSQGEWIRTEAF
.	TRBV5-1	TRBJ1-1	ASSVNTNTEAF
.	TRBV20-1	TRBJ1-1	SARAVQGRTEAF
.	TRBV2	TRBJ1-2	ASRSRQGNYGYT
many	TRBV12-3/TRBV12-4	TRBJ1-1	ASSLRGRDTEAF
many	TRBV7-3	TRBJ2-1	ASSLGTSGGPYNEQF
many	TRBV7-9	TRBJ1-6	ASSPDPWSSYNSPLH
many	TRBV20-1	TRBJ2-7	SASRGRGEQY